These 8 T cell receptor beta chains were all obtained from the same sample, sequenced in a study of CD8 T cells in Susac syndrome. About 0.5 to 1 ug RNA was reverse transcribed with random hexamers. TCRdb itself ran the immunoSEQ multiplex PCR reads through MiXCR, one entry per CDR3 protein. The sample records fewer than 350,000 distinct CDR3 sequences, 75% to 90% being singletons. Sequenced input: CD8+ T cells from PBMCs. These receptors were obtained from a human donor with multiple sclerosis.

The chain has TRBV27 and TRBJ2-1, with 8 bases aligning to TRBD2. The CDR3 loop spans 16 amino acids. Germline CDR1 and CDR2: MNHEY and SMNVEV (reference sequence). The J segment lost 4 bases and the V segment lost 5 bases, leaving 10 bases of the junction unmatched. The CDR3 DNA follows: TGTGCCAGCAGTGCTCAGCCGGGACTAGGTTACAATGAGCAGTTCTTC. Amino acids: CASSAQPGLGYNEQFF.

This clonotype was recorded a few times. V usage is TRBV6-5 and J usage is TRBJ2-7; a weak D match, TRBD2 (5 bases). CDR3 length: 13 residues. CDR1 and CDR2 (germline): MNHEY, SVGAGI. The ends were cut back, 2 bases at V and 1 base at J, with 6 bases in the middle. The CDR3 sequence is CASSYEGSYEQYF. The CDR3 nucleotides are TGTGCCAGCAGTTACGAGGGTTCCTACGAGCAGTACTTC.

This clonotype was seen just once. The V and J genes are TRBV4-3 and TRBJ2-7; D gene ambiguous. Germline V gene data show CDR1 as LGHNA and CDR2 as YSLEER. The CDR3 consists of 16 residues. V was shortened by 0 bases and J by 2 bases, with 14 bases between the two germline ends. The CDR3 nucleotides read TGCGCCAGCAGCCAAGATCCTCTAACTACCCCCTACGAGCAGTACTTC. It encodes CASSQDPLTTPYEQYF.

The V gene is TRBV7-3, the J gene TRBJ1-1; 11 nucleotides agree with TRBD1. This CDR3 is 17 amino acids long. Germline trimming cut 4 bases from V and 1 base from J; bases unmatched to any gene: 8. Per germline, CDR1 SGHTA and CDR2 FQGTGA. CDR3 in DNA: TGTGCCAGCAGCTCATTGGACAGGGGGCGAGGGAACACTGAAGCTTTCTTT. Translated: CASSSLDRGRGNTEAFF.

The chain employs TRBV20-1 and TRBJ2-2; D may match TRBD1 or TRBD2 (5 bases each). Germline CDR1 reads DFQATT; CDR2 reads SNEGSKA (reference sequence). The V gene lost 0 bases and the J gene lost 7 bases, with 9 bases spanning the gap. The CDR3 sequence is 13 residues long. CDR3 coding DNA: TGCAGTGCTAGAGAGGGGGTCATCGGGGAGCTGTTTTTT. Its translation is CSAREGVIGELFF.

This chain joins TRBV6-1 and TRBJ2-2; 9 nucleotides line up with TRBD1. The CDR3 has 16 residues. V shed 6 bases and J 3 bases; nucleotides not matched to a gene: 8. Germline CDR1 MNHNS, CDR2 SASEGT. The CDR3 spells CASRDPDRGDTGELFF. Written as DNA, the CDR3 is TGTGCCAGCAGAGACCCGGACAGGGGAGACACCGGGGAGCTGTTTTTT.

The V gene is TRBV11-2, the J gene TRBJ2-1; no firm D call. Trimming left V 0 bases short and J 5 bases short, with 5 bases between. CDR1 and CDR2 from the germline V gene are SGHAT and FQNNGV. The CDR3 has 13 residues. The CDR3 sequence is CASSLERDNEQFF. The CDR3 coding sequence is TGTGCCAGCAGCTTAGAGCGAGACAATGAGCAGTTCTTC. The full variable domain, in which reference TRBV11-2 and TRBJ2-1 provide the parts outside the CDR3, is EAGVAQSPRYKIIEKRQSVAFWCNPISGHATLYWYQQILGQGPKLLIQFQNNGVVDDSQLPKDRFSAERLKGVDSTLKIQPAKLEDSAVYLCASSLERDNEQFFGPGTRLTVL.

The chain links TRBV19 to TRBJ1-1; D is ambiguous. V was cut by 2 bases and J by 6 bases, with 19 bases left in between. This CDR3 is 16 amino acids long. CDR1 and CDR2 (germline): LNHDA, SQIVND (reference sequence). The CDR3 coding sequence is TGTGCCAGTAGTATAACCCGAAAGTATCCTCGCGCTGAAGCTTTCTTT. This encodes CASSITRKYPRAEAFF.